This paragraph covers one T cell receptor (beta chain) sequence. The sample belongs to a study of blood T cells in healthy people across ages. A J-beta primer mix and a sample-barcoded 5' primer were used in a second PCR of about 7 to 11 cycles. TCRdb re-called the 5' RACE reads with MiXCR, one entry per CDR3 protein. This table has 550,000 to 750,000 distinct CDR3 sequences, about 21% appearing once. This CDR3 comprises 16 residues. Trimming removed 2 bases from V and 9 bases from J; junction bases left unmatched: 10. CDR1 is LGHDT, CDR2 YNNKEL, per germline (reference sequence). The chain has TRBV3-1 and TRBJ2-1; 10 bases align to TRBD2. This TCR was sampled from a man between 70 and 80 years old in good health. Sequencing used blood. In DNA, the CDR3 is TGTGCCAGCAGCCAAATAAGCGGGAGGGCCCTCGGTGAGCAGTTCTTC. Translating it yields CASSQISGRALGEQFF.